Presented here are 23 T cell receptor beta chains from one specimen sequenced in a study of OX40 agonist ivuxolimab in advanced cancers. Library creation used the immunoSEQ multiplex PCR assay. TCRdb retrieved this table from immuneACCESS and kept in-frame rearrangements only. Not all clones are present; in checked studies, unresolved V genes account for under half, and no reason is known for the remainder. The sample table contains roughly 65,000 clones; only one count was recorded for approximately 90% of them. The ten largest account for 0.3% of the sample. The sequenced sample was CD4+ or CD8+ T cells sorted from blood, obtained in a trial of the OX40 agonist ivuxolimab. The receptors come from an adult with an advanced solid tumor such as melanoma, head and neck, liver or kidney cancer.

This chain links TRBV7-9 with TRBJ2-5, with unresolved D. In germline, CDR1 is SEHNR, CDR2 FQNEAQ (reference sequence). This CDR3 comprises 13 residues. V was clipped by 3 bases and J by 4 bases, with 9 bases between them. DNA for the CDR3: TGTGCCAGCAGCTTGACCACCCCAGAGACCCAGTACTTC. The encoded protein is CASSLTTPETQYF.

The rearrangement joins TRBV19 to TRBJ2-7, with 7 bases aligning to TRBD2. The CDR3 totals 15 residues. The V gene end was trimmed by 2 bases and the J gene end by 3 bases; junction bases not matched to a gene: 7. The germline CDR1 and CDR2 sequences are LNHDA and SQIVND (reference sequence). Here the CDR3 reads CASSIRGGSVYEQYF. The CDR3 nucleotides are TGTGCCAGTAGTATAAGAGGCGGGAGTGTCTACGAGCAGTACTTC. The complete variable domain, with remaining parts taken from reference TRBV19 and TRBJ2-7, reads DGGITQSPKYLFRKEGQNVTLSCEQNLNHDAMYWYRQDPGQGLRLIYYSQIVNDFQKGDIAEGYSVSREKKESFPLTVTSAQKNPTAFYLCASSIRGGSVYEQYFGPGTRLTVT.

V usage is TRBV7-9 and J usage is TRBJ1-4, with TRBD1 matching 8 bases. The V segment lost 5 bases and the J segment 7 bases; nucleotides outside the gene matches: 6. Germline V lookup: CDR1 SEHNR, CDR2 FQNEAQ (reference sequence). The CDR3 consists of 14 residues. Here the CDR3 reads CASSMTGVLEKLFF. CDR3 sequence (DNA): TGTGCCAGCAGCATGACAGGGGTGCTTGAAAAACTGTTTTTT.

The V call is TRBV6-1, the J call TRBJ2-7; 12 bases map to TRBD1. This CDR3 spans 15 amino acids. Losses at the gene ends were 7 bases for V and 2 bases for J; bases not matched to a gene: 6. In germline, CDR1 is MNHNS, CDR2 SASEGT. CDR3 amino acids: CASTPGQGAPYEQYF. For the CDR3, the DNA is TGTGCCAGCACTCCGGGACAGGGGGCTCCCTACGAGCAGTACTTC.

The chain uses TRBV2 and TRBJ1-2; D ambiguous. The CDR3 loop spans 13 amino acids. V lost 9 bases to trimming and J lost 0 bases, with 11 bases between them. Per the germline V gene, CDR1 is SNHLY and CDR2 is FYNNEI. The CDR3 nucleotides read TGTGCCAGTCAGAGGGCGGCTAACTATGGCTACACCTTC. This gives the protein CASQRAANYGYTF. Based on the CDR3 plus reference TRBV2 and TRBJ1-2, the full variable domain is EPEVTQTPSHQVTQMGQEVILRCVPISNHLYFYWYRQILGQKVEFLVSFYNNEISEKSEIFDDQFSVERPDGSNFTLKIRSTKLEDSAMYFCASQRAANYGYTFGSGTRLTVV.

The rearrangement uses TRBV18 and TRBJ2-3, with D unclear. Germline V gene data show CDR1 as KGHSH and CDR2 as LQKENI. The CDR3 runs to 12 residues. The V gene lost 2 bases and the J gene lost 4 bases, with 4 bases spanning the gap. CDR3 nucleotides: TGTGCCAGCTCACCAAAGGCAGATACGCAGTATTTT. Protein: CASSPKADTQYF. Filled out from reference TRBV18 and TRBJ2-3, the complete variable domain reads NAGVMQNPRHLVRRRGQEARLRCSPMKGHSHVYWYRQLPEEGLKFMVYLQKENIIDESGMPKERFSAEFPKEGPSILRIQQVVRGDSAAYFCASSPKADTQYFGPGTRLTVL.

This clone was observed a few times. The chain joins TRBV19 to TRBJ2-7; D remains unclear. Deletions cut 3 bases from V and 2 bases from J, with 8 bases between. The CDR3 totals 13 residues. Germline V gene lookup returns CDR1 LNHDA and CDR2 SQIVND (reference sequence). The CDR3 bases are TGTGCCAGTAGTATGTTCGGACCCTACGAGCAGTACTTC. This sequence encodes CASSMFGPYEQYF.

This clone was seen once. The chain links TRBV19 to TRBJ2-5; D tentatively reads TRBD1 or TRBD2 (5 bases each). The germline V and J ends were trimmed by 4 bases and 5 bases, with 17 bases remaining between them. The CDR3 loop spans 15 amino acids. Germline-derived CDR1 and CDR2 are LNHDA and SQIVND (reference sequence). The CDR3 region has the DNA TGTGCCAGTAGTACCCCGGGACCAGGGATGGAGACCCAGTACTTC. This gives the protein CASSTPGPGMETQYF. Using reference TRBV19 and TRBJ2-5 for the parts outside the CDR3, the full variable domain is DGGITQSPKYLFRKEGQNVTLSCEQNLNHDAMYWYRQDPGQGLRLIYYSQIVNDFQKGDIAEGYSVSREKKESFPLTVTSAQKNPTAFYLCASSTPGPGMETQYFGPGTRLLVL.

The rearrangement uses TRBV29-1 and TRBJ1-2; D unclear. Germline assignment: CDR1 SQVTM and CDR2 ANQGSEA. The CDR3 is 12 residues long. V lost 7 bases and J 2 bases, leaving 11 bases between the germline ends. CDR3 sequence reads: CSGTTSNYGYTF. The CDR3 bases are TGCAGCGGAACCACATCGAACTATGGCTACACCTTC.

This chain uses TRBV27 with TRBJ2-7; D could derive from TRBD1 or TRBD2 (6 bases each). The CDR3 is 18 amino acids. In germline, CDR1 is MNHEY, CDR2 SMNVEV (reference sequence). V was clipped by 3 bases and J by 3 bases, with 24 bases between them. The CDR3 sequence: CASSLVRGGGSVIYEQYF. The CDR3 region has the DNA TGTGCCAGCAGTTTGGTCCGTGGAGGGGGGAGTGTAATCTACGAGCAGTACTTC.

This chain links TRBV30 with TRBJ1-5, with 7 nucleotides matching TRBD1. V lost 3 bases and J lost 4; bases outside the gene matches: 12. Germline V gene sequence: CDR1 GTSNPN, CDR2 SVGIG (reference sequence). This CDR3 is 16 amino acids long. The CDR3: CAWSLSRTGQNQPQHF. Written as DNA, the CDR3 is TGTGCCTGGAGCCTTAGCCGGACAGGACAGAATCAGCCCCAGCATTTT.

The V call is TRBV28, the J call TRBJ2-3, with TRBD2 matching 8 bases. The CDR3 has 14 amino acids. The V segment lost 5 bases and the J segment 2 bases; nucleotides outside the gene matches: 3. Germline V gives CDR1 MDHEN, CDR2 SYDVKM. The CDR3 loop reads CASSTSGFTDTQYF. CDR3 in DNA: TGTGCCAGCAGTACTAGCGGATTCACAGATACGCAGTATTTT.

The chain couples TRBV12-5 to TRBJ2-4; 9 nucleotides line up with TRBD1. CDR3 length: 16 amino acids. After removal of 1 base from V and 9 bases from J, the junction contained 10 bases not matched to a gene. Germline values: CDR1 LGHNT, CDR2 FRNRAP. CDR3 amino acids: CASGLEPLGQGIIQYF. The DNA for the CDR3 is TGTGCTAGTGGTTTGGAACCCCTGGGACAGGGTATCATTCAGTACTTC. Full variable domain (outside the CDR3, taken from reference TRBV12-5 and TRBJ2-4): DARVTQTPRHKVTEMGQEVTMRCQPILGHNTVFWYRQTMMQGLELLAYFRNRAPLDDSGMPKDRFSAEMPDATLATLKIQPSEPRDSAVYFCASGLEPLGQGIIQYFGAGTRLSVL.

This chain uses TRBV19 with TRBJ2-7; 8 bases agree with TRBD1. CDR1 and CDR2 (germline): LNHDA, SQIVND (reference sequence). The CDR3 is 14 residues long. V shed 3 bases, J shed 5 bases, and the junction held 6 bases outside the gene matches. The CDR3 sequence: CASSMDRVRDEQYF. CDR3 DNA: TGTGCCAGTAGTATGGACAGGGTCAGGGACGAGCAGTACTTC.

The rearrangement links TRBV10-3 to TRBJ1-1, with 8 bases matching TRBD1. V was pared by 2 bases and J by 3 bases, with 11 bases of the junction left unmatched. Germline-derived CDR1 and CDR2 are ENHRY and SYGVKD. This CDR3 region has 17 residues. The CDR3 coding sequence is TGTGCCATCAGTGAGGACATCGGACAGGGCGAAGACACTGAAGCTTTCTTT. Its translation: CAISEDIGQGEDTEAFF.

The genes are TRBV5-5 and TRBJ2-7; no clear D. CDR3 length equals 14 residues. CDR1 SGHKS and CDR2 YYEKEE come from the germline V gene (reference sequence). V lost 0 bases and J 0 bases, leaving 7 bases between the germline ends. DNA for the CDR3: TGTGCCAGCAGCTTGGTTGGAAGCTCCTACGAGCAGTACTTC. Encoded protein: CASSLVGSSYEQYF.

This chain connects TRBV19 to TRBJ2-3; 9 bases map to TRBD1. The germline CDR1 and CDR2 sequences are LNHDA and SQIVND (reference sequence). The CDR3 loop spans 15 amino acids. The junction had 5 bases not matched to a gene; V was cut back by 3 bases and J by 4 bases. The CDR3 loop reads CASSMGQGSSDTQYF. The CDR3 region has the DNA TGTGCCAGTAGTATGGGACAGGGTAGTTCAGATACGCAGTATTTT.

This chain uses TRBV6-5 with TRBJ1-3; D remains ambiguous. V was trimmed by 6 bases and J by 4 bases, leaving 13 bases between them. Per germline, CDR1 MNHEY and CDR2 SVGAGI. This CDR3 spans 14 amino acids. The CDR3 bases are TGTGCCAGCAGCATAAGTGTAACGGGAAACACCATATATTTT. Translating it yields CASSISVTGNTIYF.

The rearrangement links TRBV29-1 to TRBJ2-5; D possibly corresponds to TRBD2 (6 bases). The CDR3 is 12 residues long. Germline V gives CDR1 SQVTM, CDR2 ANQGSEA. With 7 bases removed from V and 3 bases from J, the gap between germline ends came to 12 bases. The CDR3 nucleotides are TGCAGCGCCGTTAAGCGGGAAGAGACCCAGTACTTC. This codes for CSAVKREETQYF.

V usage is TRBV14 and J usage is TRBJ2-7; D is ambiguous. The V end lost 3 bases, the J end lost 3 bases, and 3 bases lay between the germline ends. The germline V gene has CDR1 SGHDN and CDR2 FVKESK. The CDR3 is 11 amino acids. The CDR3 loop is CASSHSYEQYF. CDR3 DNA sequence: TGTGCCAGCAGCCACAGCTACGAGCAGTACTTC.

Comments on this clone: At one of its ends the junction is not consistent with the germline gene, which may arise from a read error. The rearrangement joins TRBV7-9 to TRBJ1-1; D not certain. Germline-derived CDR1 and CDR2 are SEHNR and FQNEAQ (reference sequence). The CDR3 consists of 12 residues. The CDR3 protein is CASLTMNSEAFF. The CDR3 nucleotides read TGTGCCAGCCTAACAATGAACAGTGAAGCTTTCTTT. The entire variable domain, with the rest obtained from reference TRBV7-9 and TRBJ1-1, is as follows: DTGVSQNPRHKITKRGQNVTFRCDPISEHNRLYWYRQTLGQGPEFLTYFQNEAQLEKSRLLSDRFSAERPKGSFSTLEIQRTEQGDSAMYLCASLTMNSEAFFGQGTRLTVV.

This clone came up a few times. This chain connects TRBV29-1 to TRBJ1-2, with 12 bases fitting TRBD1. The CDR3 runs to 12 residues. Germline V gene data show CDR1 as SQVTM and CDR2 as ANQGSEA. V gave up 4 bases and J gave up 9 bases; unmatched junction bases: 3. Written as DNA, the CDR3 is TGCAGCGTTGTTGGGACAGGGGGCCGCTACACCTTC. It is translated as CSVVGTGGRYTF. The variable domain in full, completed from reference TRBV29-1 and TRBJ1-2, reads SAVISQKPSRDICQRGTSLTIQCQVDSQVTMMFWYRQQPGQSLTLIATANQGSEATYESGFVIDKFPISRPNLTFSTLTVSNMSPEDSSIYLCSVVGTGGRYTFGSGTRLTVV.

The chain carries TRBV11-2 and TRBJ2-1; 8 nucleotides align to TRBD2. Germline lookup yields CDR1 SGHAT and CDR2 FQNNGV. V lost 1 base to trimming and J lost 8 bases; unmatched junction nucleotides: 10. The CDR3 has 16 amino acids. The CDR3 DNA reads as TGTGCCAGCAGCTTAGTTCCGGGACTAGTTGTGGATGAGCAGTTCTTC. This gives the protein CASSLVPGLVVDEQFF.